One sample yielded the 8 T cell receptor beta chains listed below, sequenced in a study of follicular helper T cells after annual influenza vaccination. This sample's time point: 2014-2015 season, pre-vaccination. Method: immunoSEQ multiplex PCR; TCRdb's copy keeps in-frame clones and lacks some. The table lists several thousand clones, 82% of them singletons. This specimen was CXCR5+ CD38- circulating T follicular helper cells from blood, taken on the day of influenza vaccination. The subset: circulating Tfh, non-naive CD4+CXCR5+PD-1+ (ICOS+CD38+ or ICOS-CD38-). The receptors derive from an adult who received the influenza vaccine.

The J gene is TRBJ1-5, the V gene TRBV23-1; D remains ambiguous. TRBV23-1 is assigned to the ORF class and has an uncertain function. The CDR3 totals 13 residues. With 9 bases removed from V and 4 bases from J, the gap between germline ends came to 13 bases. CDR3 region: CARLVHLNQPQHF. The DNA of the CDR3 is TGCGCCAGGTTGGTACACTTAAATCAGCCCCAGCATTTT.

The J gene is TRBJ1-6, the V gene TRBV30; D possibly corresponds to TRBD1 (6 bases). The CDR3 extends over 13 amino acids. Trimming pared 2 bases from V and 7 bases from J, leaving 9 bases between. Germline loops: CDR1 GTSNPN, CDR2 SVGIG (reference sequence). The CDR3 here is CAWSTQGNSPLHF. CDR3 sequence (DNA): TGTGCCTGGAGTACCCAGGGGAATTCACCCCTCCACTTT.

This rearrangement joins TRBV18 to TRBJ2-1, with D maybe TRBD1 (5 bases). CDR3 size: 17 residues. The V end was cut by 2 bases, the J end by 9 bases, with 23 bases between. Germline CDR1 and CDR2: KGHSH and LQKENI. The CDR3 loop reads CASSPGLGADSLSEQFF. Written as DNA, the CDR3 is TGTGCCAGCTCACCAGGCTTAGGGGCCGACAGTCTTAGTGAGCAGTTCTTC.

The CDR3 nucleotides are TGTGCCAGCAGTGTGGAGCGCGATCAGCCCCAGCATTTT. It encodes CASSVERDQPQHF. This chain uses TRBV2 with TRBJ1-5; D is uncertain. The V gene lost 4 bases and the J gene lost 5 bases, with 9 bases spanning the gap. Germline values: CDR1 SNHLY, CDR2 FYNNEI. The CDR3 totals 13 residues.

This sequence joins TRBV19 and TRBJ2-6, with 9 positions matching TRBD1. Germline V CDR1 and CDR2: LNHDA, SQIVND (reference sequence). The CDR3 length is 17 residues. With 6 bases clipped from V and 0 bases from J, the junction kept 6 bases outside the gene matches. CDR3 nucleotides: TGTGCCAGTAGAGGGGGACAGGGTATCTCTGGGGCCAACGTCCTGACTTTC. Translating it yields CASRGGQGISGANVLTF.

This chain connects TRBV2 to TRBJ2-1; TRBD2 agrees at 16 bases. V shed 2 bases and J 2 bases; nucleotides not matched to a gene: 3. Germline V lookup: CDR1 SNHLY, CDR2 FYNNEI. CDR3 length equals 18 residues. The CDR3 region is CASSERGLAGGTYNEQFF. The CDR3 bases are TGTGCCAGCAGTGAAAGGGGACTAGCGGGGGGGACCTACAATGAGCAGTTCTTC.

In nucleotides, the CDR3 is TGTGCCAGCAGGGGCCAGGGGCGAGTCGACGAGCAGTACTTC. It encodes CASRGQGRVDEQYF. The V and J genes are TRBV7-8 and TRBJ2-7, with TRBD1 as a possible D gene (6 bases). Per germline, CDR1 SGHVS and CDR2 FQNEAQ. Trimming cost V 6 bases and J 5 bases, with 17 bases left between them. The CDR3 is made up of 14 amino acids. The full variable domain, with the rest looked up from reference TRBV7-8 and TRBJ2-7, is GAGVSQSPRYKVAKRGQDVALRCDPISGHVSLFWYQQALGQGPEFLTYFQNEAQLDKSGLPSDRFFAERPEGSVSTLKIQRTQQEDSAVYLCASRGQGRVDEQYFGPGTRLTVT.

The chain is built from TRBV15 and TRBJ2-1, with D perhaps being TRBD1 or TRBD2 (6 bases each). CDR3 length equals 16 residues. Germline-derived CDR1 and CDR2 are LNHNV and YYDKDF (reference sequence). V was clipped by 1 base and J by 7 bases, with 17 bases between them. The CDR3 region has the DNA TGTGCCACCAGCAGAGGGTCGGGTCAGGGGAGGAATGAGCAGTTCTTC. It codes for CATSRGSGQGRNEQFF. Based on the CDR3 plus reference TRBV15 and TRBJ2-1, the full variable domain is DAMVIQNPRYQVTQFGKPVTLSCSQTLNHNVMYWYQQKSSQAPKLLFHYYDKDFNNEADTPDNFQSRRPNTSFCFLDIRSPGLGDTAMYLCATSRGSGQGRNEQFFGPGTRLTVL.